Following are 21 T cell receptor beta chains from one sample sequenced in a study of cytomegalovirus exposure and HLA in healthy donors. The PCR made use of 60 Vbeta and 13 Jbeta primers. Sequencing was performed with immunoSEQ multiplex PCR; in TCRdb, only in-frame clones are kept and a portion is missing. The top ten clones hold roughly 5.2% of a sample with 110,000 or so clones, 65% to 80% of them seen once. Sequenced sample: PBMCs. The receptor source for this set is a man between 18 and 29 years old in good health and CMV-seropositive.

The CDR3 nucleotides read TGTGCCAGCAGTTACTCGGGCAGGGGTGCCGGGGAGCTGTTTTTT. Its protein is CASSYSGRGAGELFF. The chain uses TRBV6-5 and TRBJ2-2; perhaps TRBD1 as D (6 bases). This CDR3 spans 15 amino acids. Germline-derived CDR1 and CDR2 are MNHEY and SVGAGI. Trimming took off 0 bases at V and 6 bases at J, with 11 bases between the two ends.

The chain joins TRBV5-4 to TRBJ2-3; the match to TRBD1 covers 8 bases. The CDR3 covers 16 residues. CDR1 SGHNT and CDR2 YYREEE come from the germline V gene (reference sequence). J lost 6 bases, V lost 0 bases, and 9 bases had no gene match. CDR3 sequence reads: CASSLGGAGGADTQYF. The CDR3 coding sequence is TGTGCCAGCAGCTTGGGAGGGGCAGGGGGCGCGGATACGCAGTATTTT.

The chain has TRBV15 and TRBJ1-4; perhaps TRBD1 as D (5 bases). The CDR3 spans 15 residues. V was cut by 0 bases and J by 7 bases, with 12 bases left in between. Germline CDR1 LNHNV, CDR2 YYDKDF (reference sequence). In nucleotides, the CDR3 is TGTGCCACCAGCAGAGATGGAGGGGTGGGTGAAAAACTGTTTTTT. Translated: CATSRDGGVGEKLFF.

The gene calls are TRBV7-9 and TRBJ1-2, with 7 bases aligning to TRBD1. The CDR3 has 16 residues. CDR1 and CDR2 (germline): SEHNR, FQNEAQ (reference sequence). V shed 1 base, J shed 0 bases, and the junction held 5 bases outside the gene matches. The CDR3 nucleotides read TGTGCCAGCAGCTTAGTGACAGGGCTGGCTAACTATGGCTACACCTTC. As protein: CASSLVTGLANYGYTF.

This clone was counted a single time. This chain links TRBV5-6 with TRBJ2-7; 7 bases match TRBD1. This CDR3 contains 15 residues. Germline V gene data show CDR1 as SGHDT and CDR2 as YYEEEE. With 0 bases clipped from V and 3 bases from J, the junction kept 6 bases outside the gene matches. The CDR3 reads CASSLEGAAYYEQYF. The CDR3 DNA is TGTGCCAGCAGCTTGGAGGGGGCAGCGTACTACGAGCAGTACTTC.

The chain has TRBV19 and TRBJ2-1; 13 bases agree with TRBD2. Germline V gene lookup returns CDR1 LNHDA and CDR2 SQIVND (reference sequence). The V and J ends lost 1 base and 6 bases, in that order; junction bases with no gene match: 6. CDR3 size: 17 residues. The CDR3 loop is CASSIVTSGRGRNEQFF. The CDR3 bases are TGTGCCAGTAGTATAGTCACTAGCGGGAGGGGTCGCAATGAGCAGTTCTTC.

The chain joins TRBV6-5 to TRBJ1-1; 9 nucleotides match TRBD1. The CDR3 runs 16 residues. Germline values: CDR1 MNHEY, CDR2 SVGAGI. V was pared by 3 bases and J by 6 bases, with 11 bases of the junction left unmatched. This CDR3 reads CASSYTGGAGIAEAFF. CDR3 in DNA: TGTGCCAGCAGTTATACAGGGGGCGCCGGTATCGCTGAAGCTTTCTTT.

The chain joins TRBV7-3 to TRBJ1-1, with TRBD1 identical over 9 bases. V lost 5 bases and J lost 4; bases outside the gene matches: 5. CDR3 length: 14 residues. Germline CDR1 and CDR2: SGHTA and FQGTGA. The DNA of the CDR3 is TGTGCCAGCAGCCCCGGACAGGGGAGCACTGAAGCTTTCTTT. Translating gives CASSPGQGSTEAFF.

Worth noting for this clone: Other DNA variants within this sample encode the same CDR3. This chain connects TRBV6-5 to TRBJ1-3; D unresolved. Deletions cut 0 bases from V and 4 bases from J, with 10 bases between. The CDR3 loop spans 15 amino acids. Germline CDR1 reads MNHEY; CDR2 reads SVGAGI. CDR3 loop: CASSYSSGAGNTIYF. The DNA for the CDR3 is TGTGCCAGCAGTTACTCCAGCGGCGCCGGAAACACCATATATTTT.

V and J are TRBV7-6 and TRBJ1-1, with D possibly TRBD1 on 5 matching bases. Trimming took 4 bases from V and 6 from J, leaving 15 bases between them. CDR3 length: 14 amino acids. Germline V gives CDR1 SGHVS, CDR2 FNYEAQ. CDR3 sequence: CASSSMGLSAEAFF. The CDR3 region has the DNA TGTGCCAGCAGCTCCATGGGACTCTCAGCTGAAGCTTTCTTT.

The chain uses TRBV7-6 and TRBJ1-4, with D perhaps TRBD1 (5 bases). In germline, CDR1 is SGHVS, CDR2 FNYEAQ. Trimming removed 0 bases at V and 5 bases at J, with 13 bases between. There are 16 residues in the CDR3. This CDR3 reads CASSLAERTYNEKLFF. CDR3 bases: TGTGCCAGCAGCTTAGCTGAAAGGACATACAATGAAAAACTGTTTTTT.

The V and J genes are TRBV4-1 and TRBJ1-3; TRBD1 matches 9 bases. Germline-derived CDR1 and CDR2 are MGHRA and YSYEKL. This CDR3 region has 18 residues. The ends lost 0 bases at V and 1 base at J; junction bases unmatched: 7. The CDR3 is CASSQEKRDRVSGNTIYF. CDR3 DNA sequence: TGCGCCAGCAGCCAAGAAAAAAGGGACAGGGTTTCTGGAAACACCATATATTTT.

The gene calls are TRBV27 and TRBJ2-7; no definite D call. Germline loops: CDR1 MNHEY, CDR2 SMNVEV (reference sequence). The CDR3 extends over 12 amino acids. V was clipped by 5 bases and J by 0 bases, with 5 bases between them. In DNA form, the CDR3 reads TGTGCCAGCAGTCAGAACTCCTACGAGCAGTACTTC. Amino acid sequence: CASSQNSYEQYF.

With respect to this clone: One end of the junction does not line up with germline, which may come from a read error. The rearrangement uses TRBV7-7 and TRBJ2-2; D perhaps matches TRBD2 (6 bases). The CDR3 is 19 residues long. CDR1 and CDR2 from the germline V gene are SSHAT and FNYEAQ (reference sequence). CDR3 in DNA: TGTGCTAGCAGCTTAGGAATTTTTCGGGGGAATCCGGACACCGGGGAGCTGTTTTTT. The encoded protein is CASSLGIFRGNPDTGELFF. Based on the CDR3 plus reference TRBV7-7 and TRBJ2-2, the full variable domain is GAGVSQSPRYKVTKRGQDVTLRCDPISSHATLYWYQQALGQGPEFLTYFNYEAQPDKSGLPSDRFSAERPEGSISTLTIQRTEQRDSAMYRCASSLGIFRGNPDTGELFFGEGSRLTVL.

V and J are TRBV5-1 and TRBJ1-1; tentatively, D is TRBD1 (5 bases). In germline, CDR1 is SGHRS, CDR2 YFSETQ. The CDR3 loop spans 13 amino acids. Trimming left V 2 bases short and J 1 base short, with 6 bases between. The CDR3 sequence: CASSLQENTEAFF. For the CDR3, the DNA is TGCGCCAGCAGCTTACAGGAGAACACTGAAGCTTTCTTT.

The chain combines TRBV9 with TRBJ1-3; 7 nucleotides align to TRBD1. V shed 3 bases, J shed 7 bases, and the junction held 7 bases outside the gene matches. This CDR3 has 14 residues. Looked up from germline, CDR1 is SGDLS and CDR2 is YYNGEE. The DNA of the CDR3 is TGTGCCAGCAGCGGTAAGACAGGGACCAACACCATATATTTT. It is translated as CASSGKTGTNTIYF. The full variable domain, with the rest looked up from reference TRBV9 and TRBJ1-3, is DSGVTQTPKHLITATGQRVTLRCSPRSGDLSVYWYQQSLDQGLQFLIQYYNGEERAKGNILERFSAQQFPDLHSELNLSSLELGDSALYFCASSGKTGTNTIYFGEGSWLTVV.

This sequence joins TRBV13 and TRBJ2-7; D remains unclear. Germline loops: CDR1 PRHDT, CDR2 FYEKMQ (reference sequence). This CDR3 contains 14 residues. The germline V and J ends were trimmed by 3 bases and 0 bases, with 9 bases remaining between them. The CDR3 sequence is CASSLYSGSYEQYF. DNA of the CDR3: TGTGCCAGCAGCTTGTACTCCGGCTCCTACGAGCAGTACTTC.

This chain links TRBV9 with TRBJ2-1; TRBD2 aligns across 10 bases. Trimming took 5 bases from V and 4 from J; bases not matched to a gene: 3. Per germline, CDR1 SGDLS and CDR2 YYNGEE. The CDR3 totals 14 residues. The CDR3 sequence: CASSGLAEYNEQFF. As DNA, the CDR3 is TGTGCCAGCAGTGGACTAGCGGAATACAATGAGCAGTTCTTC. Variable domain in full (rest from reference TRBV9 and TRBJ2-1): DSGVTQTPKHLITATGQRVTLRCSPRSGDLSVYWYQQSLDQGLQFLIQYYNGEERAKGNILERFSAQQFPDLHSELNLSSLELGDSALYFCASSGLAEYNEQFFGPGTRLTVL.

The chain couples TRBV4-1 to TRBJ1-1; D gene uncertain. Trimming removed 3 bases at V and 1 base at J, with 6 bases between. Germline values: CDR1 MGHRA, CDR2 YSYEKL. The CDR3 extends over 13 amino acids. This CDR3 is CASSHIRNTEAFF. The CDR3 DNA reads as TGCGCCAGCAGCCATATCCGGAACACTGAAGCTTTCTTT.

The chain links TRBV14 to TRBJ2-3; D is possibly TRBD1 (5 bases). The CDR3 sequence is 16 residues long. Germline V gene lookup returns CDR1 SGHDN and CDR2 FVKESK. V was trimmed by 2 bases and J by 0 bases, leaving 12 bases between them. In DNA form, the CDR3 reads TGTGCCAGCAGCCAATTAAGGGGATTAAGCACAGATACGCAGTATTTT. Amino acids: CASSQLRGLSTDTQYF.

This sequence joins TRBV30 and TRBJ2-2, with D tentatively TRBD1 (6 bases). Trimming took off 4 bases at V and 0 bases at J, with 6 bases between the two ends. Germline assignment: CDR1 GTSNPN and CDR2 SVGIG (reference sequence). The CDR3 spans 13 residues. The CDR3 DNA reads as TGTGCCTGGAACAGGGCGAACACCGGGGAGCTGTTTTTT. As protein: CAWNRANTGELFF.